These T cell receptor beta chains were read from a single sample in a study of blood T cell repertoires in COVID-19. The protocol was immunoSEQ multiplex PCR, while the TCRdb copy is restricted to in-frame clones and leaves out a portion. The sample has over 100,000 clones; around 88% are singletons. What was sequenced was peripheral blood. Receptor source: a man in his 60s with COVID-19, enrolled during active disease. Both conserved end residues are part of each CDR3. The D gene is left open where the match is weak. Rows give clone size only sometimes, using once, few, many, or a class for an expanded clone.

v_call	clone_size	d_call	j_call	cdr3_nt	cdr3_aa
TRBV3-1/TRBV3-2	NA	NA	TRBJ1-4	TGTGCCAGCAGCCAAGAGAACAGGCGTAATGAAAAACTGTTTTTT	CASSQENRRNEKLFF
TRBV7-6	NA	TRBD1	TRBJ2-2	TGTGCCAGCAGCCCCGGGCAGGGGGTCACCGGGGAGCTGTTTTTT	CASSPGQGVTGELFF
TRBV18	few	NA	TRBJ1-3	TGTGCCAGCTCACCCACAGGCTCCTCTGGAAACACCATATATTTT	CASSPTGSSGNTIYF
TRBV6-5	NA	NA	TRBJ1-2	TGTGCCAGCAGAGACAGTCTTTATGGCTACACCTTC	CASRDSLYGYTF
TRBV7-2	NA	TRBD1	TRBJ2-2	TGTGCCAGCAGCCCCACAAGGGGACAGGCGGCTAACACCGGGGAGCTGTTTTTT	CASSPTRGQAANTGELFF
TRBV3-1/TRBV3-2	NA	NA	TRBJ1-5	TGTGCCAGCAGCCAAGCAATCGGGGGTAATCAGCCCCAGCATTTT	CASSQAIGGNQPQHF
TRBV4-1	few	NA	TRBJ1-1	TGCGCCAGCAGCCAAATTCTGGTTAAGGGGACTGAAGCTTTCTTT	CASSQILVKGTEAFF
TRBV5-1	once	TRBD1	TRBJ2-7	TGCGCCAGCAGCTACTCCGGGACAGGGGCCAACGAGCAGTACTTC	CASSYSGTGANEQYF
TRBV18	NA	NA	TRBJ2-7	TGTGCCAGCTCACCAGAGGGCTCCCTTTTCTACGAGCAGTACTTC	CASSPEGSLFYEQYF
TRBV4-1	NA	NA	TRBJ1-6	TGCGCCAGCAGCCAGGGACAAACGGATTCACCCCTCCACTTT	CASSQGQTDSPLHF
TRBV7-2	few	TRBD2	TRBJ2-3	TGTGCCAGCAGCTTCCTCCCTAGCGGGGGGAGAACAGATACGCAGTATTTT	CASSFLPSGGRTDTQYF
TRBV19	once	NA	TRBJ1-2	TGTGCCAGTAGTATTCAGCGGGGTAGCGGCTACACCTTC	CASSIQRGSGYTF
TRBV5-1	few	NA	TRBJ1-6	TGCGCCAGCAGCTTGGAGGGGGAGTCACCCCTCCACTTT	CASSLEGESPLHF
TRBV11-2	NA	TRBD1	TRBJ1-2	TGTGCCAGCAGCAACCAGGGGGTCGGGGATGGCTACACCTTC	CASSNQGVGDGYTF
TRBV12-3/TRBV12-4	NA	NA	TRBJ1-1	TGTGCCAGCAGTTTGTACAGGCGACCTGAAGCTTTCTTT	CASSLYRRPEAFF
TRBV28	NA	NA	TRBJ1-1	TGTGCCAGCAGCCAAGCGGCGACACAGAACACTGAAGCTTTCTTT	CASSQAATQNTEAFF
TRBV28	once	TRBD1	TRBJ1-5	TGTGCCAGCAGTTTATTACAGGGGGCAGGGAAGCAGCCCCAGCATTTT	CASSLLQGAGKQPQHF
TRBV27	NA	TRBD2	TRBJ2-3	TGTGCCAGCATGGACCGGCTAAAGCGGGGGGGGGATACGCAGTATTTT	CASMDRLKRGGDTQYF
TRBV7-8	NA	NA	TRBJ1-2	TGTGCCAGCAGCTTACCCCCGGACAGTGGCTACACCTTC	CASSLPPDSGYTF
TRBV5-4	NA	TRBD1	TRBJ2-5	TGTGCCAGCAGCTTCAGGACAGGGGGTATAGAGACCCAGTACTTC	CASSFRTGGIETQYF
TRBV11-2	NA	NA	TRBJ2-5	TGTGCCAGCAGCTTAAACAGGTTGCAAGAGACCCAGTACTTC	CASSLNRLQETQYF
TRBV5-4	NA	NA	TRBJ1-1	TGTGCCAGCAGCTTGGGGTTTGGAGCCCCTGAAGCTTTCTTT	CASSLGFGAPEAFF
TRBV6-1	NA	NA	TRBJ1-1	TGTGCCAGCAGTGATCCGAGTACTGAAGCTTTCTTT	CASSDPSTEAFF
TRBV10-2	NA	NA	TRBJ2-3	TGCGCCAGCAGGACCGGGGGAGATACGCAGTATTTT	CASRTGGDTQYF
TRBV9	NA	NA	TRBJ2-1	TGTGCCAGCAGCCTTGACACTAATGAGCAGTTCTTC	CASSLDTNEQFF
TRBV5-4	NA	NA	TRBJ1-2	TGTGCCAGCAGCCTCGTGGCAGAAATCTATGGCTACACCTTC	CASSLVAEIYGYTF
TRBV19	NA	TRBD1	TRBJ1-5	TGTGCCAGCAGGGGGGCGGCTAGCAATCAGCCCCAGCATTTT	CASRGAASNQPQHF
TRBV10-3	NA	TRBD1	TRBJ1-1	TGTGCCATCAGAGAAACAGGGGGACGCGGTGAAGCTTTCTTT	CAIRETGGRGEAFF
TRBV4-1	NA	NA	TRBJ2-7	TGCGCCAGCAGCCAAGACCTGACAGAACAGTACTTC	CASSQDLTEQYF
TRBV6-2/TRBV6-3	NA	TRBD2	TRBJ2-5	TGTGCCAGCAGTTACTCGGGCGGGGGGGCCCAAGAGACCCAGTACTTC	CASSYSGGGAQETQYF
TRBV30	NA	NA	TRBJ1-1	TGTGCCTGGAGACCCATTCGGCAGGGGAACACTGAAGCTTTCTTT	CAWRPIRQGNTEAFF